This TCR beta chain was found in a study of graft-versus-host responses after intestinal transplantation. The study's findings and limits: Early post-transplant HvG declines were associated with peak circulating GvH clone levels. GvH clones occurred in recipient marrow; some first appeared in ileum or blood.

About this clone itself: Its antigen is unknown.

Assay: immunoSEQ multiplex PCR; the TCRdb copy retains only in-frame clones and omits some. The sample lists some 46,000 clones, about 95% occurring once. V was clipped by 5 bases and J by 3 bases; unmatched bases: 9. The CDR3 consists of 16 residues. CDR1 and CDR2 from the germline V gene are SEHNR and FQNEAQ (reference sequence). Sequencing was performed on PBMCs, taken 335 days after intestinal transplant. This sequence originates from a human patient who received an intestinal transplant, so some T cells may come from the graft donor. This sequence joins TRBV7-9 and TRBJ2-1; TRBD1 matches at 8 bases. The DNA for the CDR3 is TGTGCCAGCAGCCCTCCGGGACAGGAAGTCTACAATGAGCAGTTCTTC. Encoded protein: CASSPPGQEVYNEQFF.